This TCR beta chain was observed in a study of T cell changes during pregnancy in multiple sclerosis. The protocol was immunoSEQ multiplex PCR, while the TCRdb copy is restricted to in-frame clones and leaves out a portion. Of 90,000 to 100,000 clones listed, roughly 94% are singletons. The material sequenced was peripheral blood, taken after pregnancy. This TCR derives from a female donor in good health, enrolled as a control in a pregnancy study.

The DNA of the CDR3 is TGTGCCAGCAGCGAGACAGTACCCAACACTGAAGCTTTCTTT. It yields the protein CASSETVPNTEAFF. The chain is built from TRBV11-2 and TRBJ1-1; perhaps TRBD1 as D (5 bases). This CDR3 spans 14 amino acids. Trimming shortened V by 5 bases and J by 2 bases, and 12 bases separated the two germline ends. Germline CDR1 reads SGHAT; CDR2 reads FQNNGV. The entire variable domain, with the rest obtained from reference TRBV11-2 and TRBJ1-1, is as follows: EAGVAQSPRYKIIEKRQSVAFWCNPISGHATLYWYQQILGQGPKLLIQFQNNGVVDDSQLPKDRFSAERLKGVDSTLKIQPAKLEDSAVYLCASSETVPNTEAFFGQGTRLTVV.